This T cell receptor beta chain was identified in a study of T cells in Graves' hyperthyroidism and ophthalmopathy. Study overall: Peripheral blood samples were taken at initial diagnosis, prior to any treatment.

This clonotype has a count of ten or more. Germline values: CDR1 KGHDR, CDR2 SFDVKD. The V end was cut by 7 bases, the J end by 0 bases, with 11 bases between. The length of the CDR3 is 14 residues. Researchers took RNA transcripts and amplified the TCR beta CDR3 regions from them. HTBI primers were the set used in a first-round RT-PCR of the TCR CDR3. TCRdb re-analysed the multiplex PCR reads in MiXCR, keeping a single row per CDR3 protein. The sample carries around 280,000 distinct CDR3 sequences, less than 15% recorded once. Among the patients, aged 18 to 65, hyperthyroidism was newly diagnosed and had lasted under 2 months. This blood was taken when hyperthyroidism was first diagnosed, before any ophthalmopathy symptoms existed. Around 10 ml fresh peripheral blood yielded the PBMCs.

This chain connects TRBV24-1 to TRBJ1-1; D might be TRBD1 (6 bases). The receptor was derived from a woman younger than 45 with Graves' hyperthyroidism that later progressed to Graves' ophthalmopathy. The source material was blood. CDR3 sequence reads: CATRDRDMNTEAFF. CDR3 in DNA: TGTGCCACCAGGGACAGAGACATGAACACTGAAGCTTTCTTT.